A selection of T cell receptor beta chains follows, all from one sample in a study of identical twins. TCRdb processed the 5' RACE reads anew with MiXCR; each CDR3 protein has one entry. The sample includes some 630,000 distinct CDR3 sequences, around 7.4% of them seen just once. The sample was also reused in another study, on yellow fever vaccine responses in identical twins.

The sample comprised PBMCs. The receptors were sampled from a woman aged 18 to 35 in good health. CDR3s leave out the opening cysteine and the closing phenylalanine or tryptophan. D genes are given only for firm matches. Not all rows give a size; the values are once, few, many and, for expanded clones, a class.

clone size	D gene	J gene	V gene	CDR3 protein
-	-	TRBJ2-3	TRBV5-1	ASSMRAGLTTSTDTQY
many	TRBD1	TRBJ1-1	TRBV29-1	SVEGGGTGLTEAF
many	TRBD1	TRBJ2-7	TRBV29-1	SARDSSYEQY
few	TRBD2	TRBJ2-3	TRBV18	ASSPLAAGTDTQY
few	-	TRBJ2-1	TRBV4-2	ASSQDSGTWDEQF
many	TRBD2	TRBJ2-3	TRBV20-1	SAGRGADTQY
few	-	TRBJ2-2	TRBV6-1	ASRTAGGAGELF
-	-	TRBJ2-1	TRBV3-1	ASSQKVKTSSAGNEQF
few	-	TRBJ2-3	TRBV5-1	ASNNGRPTDTQY
-	TRBD1	TRBJ1-2	TRBV7-9	ASSSGQETSYGYT
-	TRBD2	TRBJ2-3	TRBV7-8	ASSLGSAGGFPHTQY
few	-	TRBJ2-3	TRBV10-3	ATYGRGTDTQY
once	-	TRBJ2-2	TRBV6-4	ASSESGVAGELF
-	TRBD2	TRBJ2-5	TRBV9	ASTLSGSGQETQY
-	-	TRBJ2-1	TRBV15	ATNTGRERIDEQF
-	-	TRBJ2-5	TRBV5-1	ASSLYLGGQETQY
few	-	TRBJ1-1	TRBV29-1	SVVTSEAF
many	TRBD1	TRBJ1-2	TRBV20-1	SSSERDSIYYGYT
many	-	TRBJ2-7	TRBV18	ASSPPSYEQY
-	TRBD2	TRBJ2-7	TRBV29-1	SGKLAGSYEQY